One sample yielded the 18 T cell receptor beta chains listed below, sequenced in a study of blood T cell repertoires in COVID-19. Clones were read by immunoSEQ multiplex PCR, and TCRdb kept only the in-frame ones, dropping some. In the table there are approximately 230,000 clones, approximately 90% of which are singletons. The sample was peripheral blood. The receptors were sampled from a woman in her twenties or thirties with COVID-19, enrolled during active disease.

J is TRBJ2-7 and V is TRBV27; 7 bases match TRBD2. Germline V gene lookup returns CDR1 MNHEY and CDR2 SMNVEV (reference sequence). After removal of 3 bases from V and 3 bases from J, the junction contained 5 bases not matched to a gene. The CDR3 is 14 residues long. For the CDR3, the DNA is TGTGCCAGCAGTTTTCTAGCGGCGGTCTACGAGCAGTACTTC. Encoded protein: CASSFLAAVYEQYF.

CDR3 protein: CASSKGALYTF. For the CDR3, the DNA is TGTGCCAGCAGTAAGGGGGCCCTCTACACCTTC. This chain uses TRBV6-5 with TRBJ1-2; 7 positions agree with TRBD1. CDR1 and CDR2 (germline): MNHEY, SVGAGI. This CDR3 region has 11 residues. V was pared by 5 bases and J by 10 bases, with 4 bases of the junction left unmatched.

This clone has only one observation. This chain connects TRBV28 to TRBJ1-5, with a weak D call TRBD1 (5 bases). From germline, CDR1 is MDHEN and CDR2 SYDVKM. Trimming removed 6 bases at V and 1 base at J, with 7 bases between. The CDR3 loop spans 13 amino acids. Here the CDR3 DNA reads TGTGCCAGCAGCAGGGAAAGCAATCAGCCCCAGCATTTT. Translating gives CASSRESNQPQHF.

The CDR3, as DNA: TGTGCCAGCAGCTCACGGTCGTTGAGCGGGACCGACAATGAGCAGTTCTTC. This codes for CASSSRSLSGTDNEQFF. V is TRBV7-9 and J is TRBJ2-1; 7 positions match TRBD2. Germline V gene data show CDR1 as SEHNR and CDR2 as FQNEAQ (reference sequence). J gave up 5 bases and V 4 bases, and 14 bases lay outside the gene matches. The CDR3 is 17 residues long.

This chain connects TRBV6-5 to TRBJ2-3; 8 bases fit TRBD1. J was trimmed by 6 bases and V by 8 bases; bases with no gene match: 7. The germline V gene has CDR1 MNHEY and CDR2 SVGAGI. This CDR3 spans 13 amino acids. In nucleotides, the CDR3 is TGTGCCAGCCGCAGGGGGCGGAGGGATACGCAGTATTTT. This sequence encodes CASRRGRRDTQYF.

The J gene is TRBJ2-1, the V gene TRBV4-3; 7 bases align to TRBD2. V lost 0 bases to trimming and J lost 7 bases; unmatched junction nucleotides: 6. The germline gives CDR1 LGHNA, CDR2 YSLEER. CDR3 length: 15 residues. Written as DNA, the CDR3 is TGCGCCAGCAGCCAAGATTTCAAGGGAGGGAATGAGCAGTTCTTC. This sequence encodes CASSQDFKGGNEQFF.

The chain uses TRBV19 and TRBJ2-5; TRBD2 aligns across 15 bases. From germline, CDR1 is LNHDA and CDR2 SQIVND (reference sequence). V trimming: 5 bases; J trimming: 5 bases; junction bases outside the gene matches: 18. The CDR3 runs to 20 residues. The CDR3 loop reads CASSLNPQGLAGGRGETQYF. In DNA form, the CDR3 reads TGTGCCAGTAGTCTAAACCCTCAGGGACTAGCGGGGGGACGTGGGGAGACCCAGTACTTC.

The CDR3 loop is CASSSGQGSNTQYF. As DNA, the CDR3 is TGCGCCAGCAGCTCGGGACAGGGGAGCAATACGCAGTATTTT. The chain couples TRBV4-3 to TRBJ2-3, with 10 nucleotides matching TRBD1. CDR3 length equals 14 residues. CDR1 is LGHNA, CDR2 YSLEER, per germline. After removal of 5 bases from V and 7 bases from J, the junction contained 6 bases not matched to a gene.

The chain carries TRBV5-6 and TRBJ2-3; 8 bases fit TRBD1. Looked up from germline, CDR1 is SGHDT and CDR2 is YYEEEE. V shed 0 bases, J shed 3 bases, and the junction held 6 bases outside the gene matches. This CDR3 has 16 amino acids. CDR3 DNA sequence: TGTGCCAGCAGCTTGGTAGGACAGGGACCAACAGATACGCAGTATTTT. Residues: CASSLVGQGPTDTQYF.

In this sample, this clone turned up once. The CDR3: CASSLGTSGRATGELFF. The DNA of the CDR3 is TGTGCCAGCAGCCTCGGGACTAGCGGGAGGGCCACCGGGGAGCTGTTTTTT. The V call is TRBV7-8, the J call TRBJ2-2; 16 bases match TRBD2. CDR3 size: 17 residues. CDR1 SGHVS and CDR2 FQNEAQ come from the germline V gene. V was clipped by 5 bases and J by 4 bases; unmatched bases: 4.

In its sample, this clone was seen a few times. The chain is built from TRBV11-3 and TRBJ2-1; 9 bases align to TRBD2. The germline CDR1 and CDR2 sequences are SGHNT and YENEEA. V was pared by 5 bases and J by 7 bases, with 6 bases of the junction left unmatched. The CDR3 runs 14 residues. The CDR3 sequence: CASSRGLAGNEQFF. The CDR3 nucleotides read TGTGCCAGCAGCCGGGGACTAGCCGGAAATGAGCAGTTCTTC. Supplemented by reference TRBV11-3 and TRBJ2-1, the full variable domain reads EAGVVQSPRYKIIEKKQPVAFWCNPISGHNTLYWYLQNLGQGPELLIRYENEEAVDDSQLPKDRFSAERLKGVDSTLKIQPAELGDSAVYLCASSRGLAGNEQFFGPGTRLTVL.

J is TRBJ2-2 and V is TRBV5-1; a weak D match, TRBD1 (6 bases). Germline CDR1 and CDR2: SGHRS and YFSETQ. Trimming cost V 7 bases and J 3 bases, with 10 bases left between them. The CDR3 loop spans 13 amino acids. The CDR3 sequence is CASGQSDTGELFF. CDR3 DNA sequence: TGCGCCAGCGGACAGTCGGACACCGGGGAGCTGTTTTTT. The complete variable domain, with remaining parts taken from reference TRBV5-1 and TRBJ2-2, reads KAGVTQTPRYLIKTRGQQVTLSCSPISGHRSVSWYQQTPGQGLQFLFEYFSETQRNKGNFPGRFSGRQFSNSRSEMNVSTLELGDSALYLCASGQSDTGELFFGEGSRLTVL.

The chain carries TRBV27 and TRBJ2-7, with 8 bases lining up with TRBD1. Germline CDR1 is MNHEY and CDR2 is SMNVEV (reference sequence). The CDR3 length is 14 residues. Germline trimming cut 6 bases from V and 5 bases from J; bases unmatched to any gene: 9. Here the CDR3 reads CASSWTGSINEQYF. The DNA of the CDR3 is TGTGCCAGCAGCTGGACAGGGTCGATAAACGAGCAGTACTTC.

The chain employs TRBV28 and TRBJ2-5; 8 bases map to TRBD1. This CDR3 contains 14 residues. CDR1 and CDR2 from the germline V gene are MDHEN and SYDVKM. The V and J ends lost 7 bases and 5 bases, in that order; junction bases with no gene match: 9. The CDR3 sequence: CASTETGEWETQYF. The CDR3 DNA reads as TGTGCCAGCACCGAGACAGGGGAGTGGGAGACCCAGTACTTC.

This sequence joins TRBV7-8 and TRBJ2-3; D not resolved. The CDR3 totals 14 residues. The V gene's germline CDR1 is SGHVS and CDR2 FQNEAQ. Trimming pared 1 base from V and 3 bases from J, leaving 8 bases between. CDR3 loop: CASSLDPRTDTQYF. The CDR3 bases are TGTGCCAGCAGCTTAGACCCTAGGACAGATACGCAGTATTTT.

The chain links TRBV13 to TRBJ1-2; no definite D call. The germline V gene has CDR1 PRHDT and CDR2 FYEKMQ (reference sequence). This CDR3 contains 13 residues. Trimming took off 2 bases at V and 3 bases at J, with 7 bases between the two ends. CDR3 loop: CASSLRFDYGYTF. The CDR3 region has the DNA TGTGCCAGCAGCTTACGGTTTGACTATGGCTACACCTTC.

V gene TRBV7-2 combines with J gene TRBJ1-4; TRBD1 might be the D (6 bases). The CDR3 loop spans 14 amino acids. The germline gives CDR1 SGHTA, CDR2 FQGNSA. V gave up 7 bases and J gave up 7 bases, with 16 bases separating them. CDR3 residues: CASTYSGAGEKLFF. The CDR3 bases are TGTGCCAGCACCTACTCAGGGGCGGGTGAAAAACTGTTTTTT.

The chain has TRBV19 and TRBJ1-6; D unclear. Per the germline V gene, CDR1 is LNHDA and CDR2 is SQIVND (reference sequence). The CDR3 runs 14 residues. Deletions cut 0 bases from V and 14 bases from J, with 14 bases between. The CDR3: CASSIDGVSGSLHF. The DNA for the CDR3 is TGTGCCAGTAGTATAGATGGAGTTAGCGGGTCCCTCCACTTT.